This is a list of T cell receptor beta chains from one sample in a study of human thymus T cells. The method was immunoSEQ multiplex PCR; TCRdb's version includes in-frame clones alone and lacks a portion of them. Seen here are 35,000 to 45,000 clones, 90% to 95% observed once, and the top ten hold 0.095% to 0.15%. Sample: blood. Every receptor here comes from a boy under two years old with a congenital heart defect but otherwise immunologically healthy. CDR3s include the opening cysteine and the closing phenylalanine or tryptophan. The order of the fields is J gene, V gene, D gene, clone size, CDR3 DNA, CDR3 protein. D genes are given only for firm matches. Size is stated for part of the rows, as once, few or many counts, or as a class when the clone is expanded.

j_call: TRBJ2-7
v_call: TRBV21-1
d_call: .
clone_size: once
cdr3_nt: TGTGCCAGCAGCTCCCGTCCGAAAGGGGGCTACGAGCAGTACTTC
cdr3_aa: CASSSRPKGGYEQYF

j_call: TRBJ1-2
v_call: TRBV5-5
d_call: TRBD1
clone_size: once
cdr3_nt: TGTGCCAGCAGCTTGACAGGGGCCGCTAACTATGGCTACACCTTC
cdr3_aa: CASSLTGAANYGYTF

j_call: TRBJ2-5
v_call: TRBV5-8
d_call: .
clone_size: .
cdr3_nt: TGTGCCAGCAGCTTGGCTCGGGCGACCCAGTACTTC
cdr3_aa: CASSLARATQYF

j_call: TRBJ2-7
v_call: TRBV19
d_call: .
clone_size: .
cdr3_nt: TGTGCCAGTAGTATGGACACAGCCTACGAGCAGTACTTC
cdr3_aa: CASSMDTAYEQYF

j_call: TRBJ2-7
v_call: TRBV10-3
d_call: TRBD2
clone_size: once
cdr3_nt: TGTGCCATCAGTGAGAGCAGCGGGGAAGCCGAGCAGTACTTC
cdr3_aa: CAISESSGEAEQYF

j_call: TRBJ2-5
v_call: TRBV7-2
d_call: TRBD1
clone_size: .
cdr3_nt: TGTGCCAGCAGCTCCGGACAGGTCTACCAAGAGACCCAGTACTTC
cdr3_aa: CASSSGQVYQETQYF

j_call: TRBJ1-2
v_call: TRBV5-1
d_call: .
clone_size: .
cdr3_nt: TGCGCCAGCAGCTTGGGGGGGGCCGAAGGCTACACCTTC
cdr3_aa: CASSLGGAEGYTF

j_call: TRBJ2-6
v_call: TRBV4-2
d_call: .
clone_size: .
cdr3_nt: TGTGCCAGCAGCCAAGTCTCTGGGGCCAACGTCCTGACTTTC
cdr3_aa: CASSQVSGANVLTF

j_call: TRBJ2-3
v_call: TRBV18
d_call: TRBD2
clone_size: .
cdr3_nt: TGTGCCAGCTCCCCGTACGCGGGACTAGCAACAGATACGCAGTATTTT
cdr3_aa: CASSPYAGLATDTQYF

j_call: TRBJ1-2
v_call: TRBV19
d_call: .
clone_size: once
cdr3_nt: TGTGCCAGTAGTACATCAGTTCGACAGCACTATGGCTACACCTTC
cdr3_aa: CASSTSVRQHYGYTF

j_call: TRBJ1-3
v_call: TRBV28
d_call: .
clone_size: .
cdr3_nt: TGTGCCAGCAGTTTACCAGGATCTGGAAACACCATATATTTT
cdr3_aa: CASSLPGSGNTIYF

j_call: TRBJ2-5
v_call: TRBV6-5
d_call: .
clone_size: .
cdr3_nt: TGTGCCAGCAGTTGGATCAAGCGGGAGACCCAGTACTTC
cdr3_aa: CASSWIKRETQYF

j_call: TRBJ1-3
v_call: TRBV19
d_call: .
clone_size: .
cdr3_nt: TGTGCCAGTAGTATTGCCAACTCTGGAAACACCATATATTTT
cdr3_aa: CASSIANSGNTIYF

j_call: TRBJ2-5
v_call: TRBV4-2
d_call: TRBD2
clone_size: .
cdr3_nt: TGTGCCAGCAGCCAAGAAAGGTCTAGCGGGGGGGCCGATCAGCGGACCCAGTACTTC
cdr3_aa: CASSQERSSGGADQRTQYF

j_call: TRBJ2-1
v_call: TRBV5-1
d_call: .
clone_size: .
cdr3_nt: TGCGCCAGCAGCTTGGGGAAAACAGTCTCCTACAATGAGCAGTTCTTC
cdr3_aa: CASSLGKTVSYNEQFF

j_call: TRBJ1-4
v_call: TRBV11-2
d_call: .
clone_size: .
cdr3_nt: TGTGCCAGCAGCCCGGTATGGGGCACGAGGGAGAATGAAAAACTGTTTTTT
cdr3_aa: CASSPVWGTRENEKLFF

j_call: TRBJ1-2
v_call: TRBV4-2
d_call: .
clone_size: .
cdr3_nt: TGTGCCAGCAGCGCAAGAGTCTCAGGGACGGGTGATGGCTACACCTTC
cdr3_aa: CASSARVSGTGDGYTF

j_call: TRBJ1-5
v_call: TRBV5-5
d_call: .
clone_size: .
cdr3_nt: TGTGCCAGCAGCTTGGAGGGTCAGCCCCAGCATTTT
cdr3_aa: CASSLEGQPQHF

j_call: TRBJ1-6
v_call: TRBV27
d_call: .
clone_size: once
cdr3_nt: TGTGCCAGCAGTTCCCTCCCCTTCGGGGATGATTCACCCCTCCACTTT
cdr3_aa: CASSSLPFGDDSPLHF

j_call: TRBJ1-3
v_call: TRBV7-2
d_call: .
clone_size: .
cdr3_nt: TGTGCCAGCAGCTTAAGCTCTGGAAACACCATATATTTT
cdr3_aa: CASSLSSGNTIYF

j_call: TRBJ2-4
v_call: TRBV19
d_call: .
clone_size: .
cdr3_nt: TGTGCCAGTAGTATAGGAGGGGGGGCAAACATTCAGTACTTC
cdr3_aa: CASSIGGGANIQYF

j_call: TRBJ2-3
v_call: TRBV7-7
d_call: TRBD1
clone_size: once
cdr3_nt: TGTGCCAGCAGCCGGACAGGGGACGCTAGCGGTACGCAGTATTTT
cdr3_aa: CASSRTGDASGTQYF

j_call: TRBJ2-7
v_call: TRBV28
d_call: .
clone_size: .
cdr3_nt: TGTGCCAGCAGTCCCGCCGGGGGGCGGCACTACTTC
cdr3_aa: CASSPAGGRHYF

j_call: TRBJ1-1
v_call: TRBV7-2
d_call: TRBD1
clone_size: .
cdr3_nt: TGTGCCAGCAGCTTAACGGGACAGGGGAACACTGAAGCTTTCTTT
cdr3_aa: CASSLTGQGNTEAFF

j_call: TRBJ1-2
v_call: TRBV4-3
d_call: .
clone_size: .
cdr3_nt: TGCGCCAGCAGCCAAGATAGAGAGTCGGACCACCCCTATGGCTACACCTTC
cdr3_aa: CASSQDRESDHPYGYTF

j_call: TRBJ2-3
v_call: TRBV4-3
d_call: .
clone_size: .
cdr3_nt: TGCGCCAGCAGCCAAGATAAAGGTACAGATACGCAGTATTTT
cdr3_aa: CASSQDKGTDTQYF

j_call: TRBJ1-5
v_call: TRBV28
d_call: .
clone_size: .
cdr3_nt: TGTGCCAGCAGTTTACCGGAAGAACCCCAGCATTTT
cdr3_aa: CASSLPEEPQHF